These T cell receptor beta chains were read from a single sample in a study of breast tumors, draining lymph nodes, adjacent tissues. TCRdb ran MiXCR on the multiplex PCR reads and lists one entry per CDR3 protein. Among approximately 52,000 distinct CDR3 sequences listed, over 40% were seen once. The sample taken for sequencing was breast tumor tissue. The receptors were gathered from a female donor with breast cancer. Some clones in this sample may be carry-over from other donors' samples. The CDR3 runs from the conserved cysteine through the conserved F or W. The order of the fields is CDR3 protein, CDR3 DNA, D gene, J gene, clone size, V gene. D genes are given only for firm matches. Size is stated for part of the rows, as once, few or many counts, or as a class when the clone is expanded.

CDR3aa: CASSRYLVGQGNTEAFF
CDR3nt: TGTGCCAGCAGCCGGTACCTGGTCGGACAGGGGAACACTGAAGCTTTCTTT
d_gene: TRBD1
j_gene: TRBJ1-1
abundance: -
v_gene: TRBV7-2

CDR3aa: CASSIGQGTYGYTF
CDR3nt: TGTGCCAGCAGCATCGGACAGGGGACCTATGGCTACACCTTC
d_gene: TRBD1
j_gene: TRBJ1-2
abundance: -
v_gene: TRBV13

CDR3aa: CASRLQGVNTEAFF
CDR3nt: TGTGCCAGCCGACTGCAGGGGGTTAACACTGAAGCTTTCTTC
d_gene: TRBD1
j_gene: TRBJ1-1
abundance: -
v_gene: TRBV5-5

CDR3aa: CAWISGTSGRGSSYNEQFF
CDR3nt: TGTGCCTGGATCTCCGGGACTAGCGGGAGGGGTAGCTCCTACAATGAGCAGTTCTTC
d_gene: TRBD2
j_gene: TRBJ2-1
abundance: few
v_gene: TRBV30

CDR3aa: CSARRQGANVLTF
CDR3nt: TGCAGTGCTAGACGGCAGGGGGCCAACGTCCTGACTTTC
d_gene: -
j_gene: TRBJ2-6
abundance: -
v_gene: TRBV20-1

CDR3aa: CASSKQTTSSYNSPLHF
CDR3nt: TGTGCCAGCAGTAAACAAACGACGAGCTCCTATAATTCACCCCTCCACTTT
d_gene: -
j_gene: TRBJ1-6
abundance: many
v_gene: TRBV27

CDR3aa: CASSLGKGSREKLCF
CDR3nt: TGTGCCAGCAGCTTAGGGAAGGGGAGTAGGGAAAAACTGTGTTTT
d_gene: -
j_gene: TRBJ1-4
abundance: -
v_gene: TRBV7-3

CDR3aa: CARLNRDNEQFF
CDR3nt: TGTGCTAGACTCAACAGGGACAATGAGCAGTTCTTC
d_gene: -
j_gene: TRBJ2-1
abundance: -
v_gene: TRBV25-1

CDR3aa: CASRGTSGNNEQFF
CDR3nt: TGTGCCAGTAGGGGGACTAGCGGAAACAATGAGCAGTTCTTC
d_gene: TRBD2
j_gene: TRBJ2-1
abundance: many
v_gene: TRBV19

CDR3aa: CASSPLLAGYEQYF
CDR3nt: TGTGCCAGCAGCCCACTACTAGCGGGGTACGAGCAGTACTTC
d_gene: TRBD2
j_gene: TRBJ2-7
abundance: -
v_gene: TRBV7-9

CDR3aa: CASRPGSGTSQETQYF
CDR3nt: TGTGCCAGCAGACCCGGAAGCGGGACGTCCCAAGAGACCCAGTACTTC
d_gene: TRBD2
j_gene: TRBJ2-5
abundance: many
v_gene: TRBV11-2

CDR3aa: CASSLRGLAGGPDSETQYF
CDR3nt: TGTGCCAGCAGCTTACGTGGACTAGCGGGAGGGCCTGATTCCGAGACCCAGTACTTC
d_gene: TRBD2
j_gene: TRBJ2-5
abundance: -
v_gene: TRBV7-2

CDR3aa: CSASRRDFNYGYTF
CDR3nt: TGCAGTGCTAGTCGCAGAGACTTTAACTATGGCTACACCTTC
d_gene: -
j_gene: TRBJ1-2
abundance: -
v_gene: TRBV20-1

CDR3aa: CASSTGDSRITLHF
CDR3nt: TGTGCCAGCAGCACAGGGGACTCCCGGATTACCCTCCACTTT
d_gene: TRBD1
j_gene: TRBJ1-6
abundance: medium-sized
v_gene: TRBV9

CDR3aa: CASSLVDKNTEAFF
CDR3nt: TGCGCCAGCAGCTTGGTCGACAAGAACACTGAAGCTTTCTTT
d_gene: -
j_gene: TRBJ1-1
abundance: -
v_gene: TRBV5-1

CDR3aa: CSVEGLGDSQETQYF
CDR3nt: TGCAGCGTTGAGGGCCTGGGGGACAGCCAAGAGACCCAGTACTTC
d_gene: TRBD1
j_gene: TRBJ2-5
abundance: -
v_gene: TRBV29-1

CDR3aa: CASSAVRERGYTF
CDR3nt: TGTGCCAGCTCAGCCGTCCGGGAAAGGGGCTACACCTTC
d_gene: -
j_gene: TRBJ1-2
abundance: many
v_gene: TRBV7-8

CDR3aa: CASSSKPTTGSYEQYF
CDR3nt: TGCGCCAGCAGTTCTAAACCGACTACCGGATCATACGAGCAGTACTTC
d_gene: -
j_gene: TRBJ2-7
abundance: many
v_gene: TRBV5-1

CDR3aa: CASSQDPLAVYQETQYF
CDR3nt: TGTGCCAGCAGCCAAGATCCCCTAGCGGTGTACCAAGAGACCCAGTACTTC
d_gene: TRBD2
j_gene: TRBJ2-5
abundance: -
v_gene: TRBV3-1

CDR3aa: CASSDLDRPTGELFF
CDR3nt: TGTGCCAGCAGTGACCTAGACAGACCCACCGGGGAGCTGTTTTTT
d_gene: -
j_gene: TRBJ2-2
abundance: few
v_gene: TRBV6-2/TRBV6-3

CDR3aa: CASSFSSPFHF
CDR3nt: TGTGCCAGCAGCTTTTCTTCACCTTTCCACTTT
d_gene: -
j_gene: TRBJ1-6
abundance: -
v_gene: TRBV7-8

CDR3aa: CASSSYFDPGLAGRGNTGELFF
CDR3nt: TGTGCCAGCAGCTCCTATTTCGACCCGGGACTAGCGGGACGGGGGAACACCGGGGAGCTGTTTTTT
d_gene: TRBD2
j_gene: TRBJ2-2
abundance: few
v_gene: TRBV7-2

CDR3aa: CASSFWNQGGTEAFF
CDR3nt: TGTGCCAGCAGTTTTTGGAATCAGGGCGGCACTGAAGCTTTCTTT
d_gene: -
j_gene: TRBJ1-1
abundance: -
v_gene: TRBV28

CDR3aa: CASSDGTGGYTF
CDR3nt: TGTGCCAGCAGTGATGGGACAGGGGGCTACACCTTC
d_gene: TRBD1
j_gene: TRBJ1-2
abundance: -
v_gene: TRBV2

CDR3aa: CASSSGWNTGELFF
CDR3nt: TGTGCCAGCAGTTCCGGCTGGAACACCGGGGAGCTGTTTTTT
d_gene: -
j_gene: TRBJ2-2
abundance: many
v_gene: TRBV6-5

CDR3aa: CASSLGTSGSGADTQYF
CDR3nt: TGTGCCAGCAGCTTAGGAACTAGCGGGAGTGGTGCAGATACGCAGTATTTT
d_gene: TRBD2
j_gene: TRBJ2-3
abundance: many
v_gene: TRBV11-2

CDR3aa: CASSQVPGGVRGYTF
CDR3nt: TGTGCCAGCAGCCAAGTGCCAGGGGGCGTACGTGGCTACACCTTC
d_gene: TRBD1
j_gene: TRBJ1-2
abundance: many
v_gene: TRBV3-1

CDR3aa: CASSSREGQTGANVLTF
CDR3nt: TGTGCCAGCAGCTCGCGGGAGGGCCAGACTGGGGCCAACGTCCTGACTTTC
d_gene: TRBD2
j_gene: TRBJ2-6
abundance: many
v_gene: TRBV7-2

CDR3aa: CASSSGQGISQPQHF
CDR3nt: TGTGCCAGCAGCTCGGGACAGGGAATTAGTCAGCCCCAGCATTTT
d_gene: TRBD1
j_gene: TRBJ1-5
abundance: -
v_gene: TRBV5-6